A selection of T cell receptor beta chains follows, all from one sample in a study of patients and donors after allogeneic stem cell transplantation. One entry per CDR3 protein results from TCRdb running MiXCR on the RT-PCR reads. The sample records 20,000 to 30,000 distinct CDR3 sequences, approximately 42% being singletons. Input material: blood, either unsorted or a sorted T cell fraction (not recorded which). The receptors stem from a human donor who was either an allogeneic HSCT recipient or a stem cell or donor lymphocyte infusion donor (not recorded which). It is not recorded whose cells these are; they may come from a transplant donor. The CDR3 runs from the conserved cysteine through the conserved F or W. A D gene is named only where the DNA matches it firmly. Size values are once, few and many counts, or a class for expanded clones, and some rows have none.

v_gene: TRBV6-5
abundance: -
d_gene: -
len: 13
j_gene: TRBJ1-2
CDR3aa: CASSYDRNYGYTF
CDR3nt: TGTGCCAGCAGTTACGACAGAAACTATGGCTACACCTTC

v_gene: TRBV6-1
abundance: few
d_gene: -
len: 16
j_gene: TRBJ1-4
CDR3aa: CASSDPGRTTNEKLFF
CDR3nt: TGTGCCAGCAGTGACCCCGGCAGGACAACTAATGAAAAACTGTTTTTT

v_gene: TRBV6-5
abundance: few
d_gene: -
len: 15
j_gene: TRBJ1-4
CDR3aa: CASSYSRGSNEKLFF
CDR3nt: TGTGCCAGCAGTTACTCGAGGGGCAGCAATGAAAAACTGTTTTTT

v_gene: TRBV12-3/TRBV12-4
abundance: few
d_gene: -
len: 14
j_gene: TRBJ2-3
CDR3aa: CASSGLGSTDTQYF
CDR3nt: TGTGCCAGCAGCGGGTTAGGGAGCACAGATACGCAGTATTTT

v_gene: TRBV11-1
abundance: -
d_gene: -
len: 14
j_gene: TRBJ2-3
CDR3aa: CASSPRQRTDTQYF
CDR3nt: TGTGCCAGCAGCCCCCGACAGCGCACAGATACGCAGTATTTT

v_gene: TRBV10-3
abundance: -
d_gene: -
len: 11
j_gene: TRBJ2-1
CDR3aa: CAISDQNEQFF
CDR3nt: TGTGCCATCAGTGACCAGAATGAGCAGTTCTTC

v_gene: TRBV4-1
abundance: -
d_gene: -
len: 14
j_gene: TRBJ2-3
CDR3aa: CASSQLLATDTQYF
CDR3nt: TGCGCCAGCAGCCAATTACTAGCCACAGATACGCAGTATTTT

v_gene: TRBV28
abundance: few
d_gene: -
len: 14
j_gene: TRBJ1-5
CDR3aa: CASRLNRVGQPQHF
CDR3nt: TGTGCCAGCAGACTCAACAGGGTCGGTCAGCCCCAGCATTTT

v_gene: TRBV5-1
abundance: -
d_gene: TRBD2
len: 15
j_gene: TRBJ2-5
CDR3aa: CASSLLTGGKETQYF
CDR3nt: TGCGCCAGCAGCTTGTTGACCGGGGGGAAAGAGACCCAGTACTTC

v_gene: TRBV10-3
abundance: -
d_gene: -
len: 15
j_gene: TRBJ2-2
CDR3aa: CAISEDGAATGELFF
CDR3nt: TGTGCCATCAGTGAAGATGGGGCGGCCACCGGGGAGCTGTTTTTT

v_gene: TRBV4-1
abundance: -
d_gene: TRBD1
len: 16
j_gene: TRBJ2-7
CDR3aa: CASSQARGRVPYEQYF
CDR3nt: TGCGCCAGCAGCCAGGCCAGGGGGCGCGTTCCCTACGAGCAGTACTTC

v_gene: TRBV6-1
abundance: -
d_gene: -
len: 15
j_gene: TRBJ2-7
CDR3aa: CASTPLKTGSYEQYF
CDR3nt: TGTGCCAGCACCCCACTTAAGACAGGCTCCTACGAGCAGTACTTC

v_gene: TRBV20-1
abundance: -
d_gene: -
len: 13
j_gene: TRBJ2-1
CDR3aa: CSASSGSYNEQFF
CDR3nt: TGCAGTGCCAGTAGCGGATCCTACAATGAGCAGTTCTTC

v_gene: TRBV28
abundance: -
d_gene: TRBD1
len: 15
j_gene: TRBJ2-7
CDR3aa: CASSSGQGYVYEQYF
CDR3nt: TGTGCCAGCAGTTCAGGACAGGGGTATGTCTACGAGCAGTACTTC

v_gene: TRBV27
abundance: -
d_gene: TRBD1
len: 12
j_gene: TRBJ1-2
CDR3aa: CASRGQNYGYTF
CDR3nt: TGTGCCAGCAGGGGACAGAACTATGGCTACACCTTC

v_gene: TRBV6-5
abundance: -
d_gene: -
len: 14
j_gene: TRBJ2-5
CDR3aa: CASSYSTRRETQYF
CDR3nt: TGTGCCAGCAGTTACTCAACAAGGCGGGAGACCCAGTACTTC

v_gene: TRBV4-1
abundance: few
d_gene: -
len: 17
j_gene: TRBJ2-2
CDR3aa: CASSQGRPPSGTGELFF
CDR3nt: TGCGCCAGCAGCCAAGGAAGGCCCCCCTCCGGCACCGGGGAGCTGTTTTTT

v_gene: TRBV5-1
abundance: few
d_gene: TRBD1
len: 15
j_gene: TRBJ2-3
CDR3aa: CASKTGGGSTDTQYF
CDR3nt: TGCGCCAGCAAAACAGGGGGCGGAAGCACAGATACGCAGTATTTT

v_gene: TRBV20-1
abundance: -
d_gene: -
len: 14
j_gene: TRBJ1-2
CDR3aa: CSAPEQDIRNGYTF
CDR3nt: TGCAGTGCTCCGGAGCAGGATATTCGGAATGGCTACACCTTC

v_gene: TRBV6-6
abundance: -
d_gene: -
len: 13
j_gene: TRBJ2-2
CDR3aa: CASSYSGIGELFF
CDR3nt: TGTGCCAGCAGTTACTCAGGGATCGGGGAGCTGTTTTTT

v_gene: TRBV7-3
abundance: -
d_gene: TRBD2
len: 15
j_gene: TRBJ2-2
CDR3aa: CASSSTGTSHGELFF
CDR3nt: TGTGCCAGCAGCTCAACCGGGACTAGTCACGGGGAGCTGTTTTTT

v_gene: TRBV5-1
abundance: few
d_gene: -
len: 14
j_gene: TRBJ1-1
CDR3aa: CASSFSGLGTEAFF
CDR3nt: TGCGCCAGCAGCTTTTCAGGGCTTGGAACTGAAGCTTTCTTT

v_gene: TRBV18
abundance: -
d_gene: -
len: 11
j_gene: TRBJ2-7
CDR3aa: CASSPRREQYF
CDR3nt: TGTGCCAGCTCACCACGTCGGGAGCAGTACTTC

v_gene: TRBV20-1
abundance: -
d_gene: TRBD1
len: 13
j_gene: TRBJ1-2
CDR3aa: CSASWDRGHGYTF
CDR3nt: TGCAGTGCTAGTTGGGACAGGGGACATGGCTACACCTTC

v_gene: TRBV6-5
abundance: many
d_gene: -
len: 15
j_gene: TRBJ1-5
CDR3aa: CASSPTGSSNQPQHF
CDR3nt: TGTGCCAGCAGCCCTACAGGGTCTAGCAATCAGCCCCAGCATTTT

v_gene: TRBV3-1
abundance: -
d_gene: -
len: 17
j_gene: TRBJ1-5
CDR3aa: CASSQERGGRSNQPQHF
CDR3nt: TGTGCCAGCAGCCAAGAACGGGGAGGTAGAAGCAATCAGCCCCAGCATTTT

v_gene: TRBV18
abundance: -
d_gene: -
len: 13
j_gene: TRBJ1-5
CDR3aa: CASSNQGNQPQHF
CDR3nt: TGTGCCAGCTCGAACCAGGGTAATCAGCCCCAGCATTTT

v_gene: TRBV6-6
abundance: -
d_gene: TRBD1
len: 15
j_gene: TRBJ1-4
CDR3aa: CASSAQGATGEKLFF
CDR3nt: TGTGCCAGCAGTGCACAGGGGGCAACGGGTGAAAAACTGTTTTTT

v_gene: TRBV18
abundance: few
d_gene: -
len: 17
j_gene: TRBJ1-1
CDR3aa: CASSPSEQGWIPSEAFF
CDR3nt: TGTGCCAGCTCCCCCTCAGAACAGGGTTGGATTCCATCTGAAGCTTTCTTT

v_gene: TRBV12-3/TRBV12-4
abundance: -
d_gene: -
len: 11
j_gene: TRBJ1-1
CDR3aa: CASSQGYEAFF
CDR3nt: TGTGCCAGCAGTCAGGGATATGAAGCTTTCTTT